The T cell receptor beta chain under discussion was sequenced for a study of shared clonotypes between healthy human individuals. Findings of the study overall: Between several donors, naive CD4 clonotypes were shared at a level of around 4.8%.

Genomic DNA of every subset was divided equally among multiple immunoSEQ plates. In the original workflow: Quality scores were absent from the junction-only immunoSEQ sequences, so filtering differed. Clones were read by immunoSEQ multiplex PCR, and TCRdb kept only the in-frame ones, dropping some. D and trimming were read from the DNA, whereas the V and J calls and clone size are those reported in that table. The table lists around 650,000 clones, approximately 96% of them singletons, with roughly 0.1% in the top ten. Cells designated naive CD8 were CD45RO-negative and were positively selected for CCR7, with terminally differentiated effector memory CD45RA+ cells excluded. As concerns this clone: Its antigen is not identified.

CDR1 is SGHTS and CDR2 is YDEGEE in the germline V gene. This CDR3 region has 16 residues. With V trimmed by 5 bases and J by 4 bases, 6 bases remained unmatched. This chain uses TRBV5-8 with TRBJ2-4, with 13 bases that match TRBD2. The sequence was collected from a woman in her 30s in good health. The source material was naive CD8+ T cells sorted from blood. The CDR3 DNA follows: TGTGCCAGCAGGTCGACTAGCGGGAGGCTGAAAAACATTCAGTACTTC. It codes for CASRSTSGRLKNIQYF.